This entry concerns a single T cell receptor (beta chain). From germline, CDR1 is MDHEN and CDR2 SYDVKM. V was shortened by 3 bases and J by 4 bases, with 13 bases between the two germline ends. The CDR3 runs to 15 residues. These data are taken from a study of blood T cell repertoires in COVID-19. Study-wide background: The United States, Italy and Spain provided the acute and convalescent COVID-19 samples. T cells, B-cell-depleted T cells, or PBMCs supplied cDNA or gDNA.

In the authors' workflow: The authors estimated nucleated cell counts from reference gene primer amplification. Assay: immunoSEQ multiplex PCR; the TCRdb copy retains only in-frame clones and omits some. Clone size and V and J calls were adopted from that table, with D and trimming inferred from the DNA. There are under 250,000 clones in the sample; around 83% occur only once, and over 2.5% lies in the top ten. The chain recombines TRBV28 with TRBJ1-5, with D perhaps TRBD1 (5 bases). The sequence was collected from a man in his forties or fifties who had recovered from COVID-19. What was sequenced was peripheral blood. The CDR3 reads CASSFNGGRNQPQHF. The CDR3 DNA reads as TGTGCCAGCAGTTTCAACGGGGGTAGGAATCAGCCCCAGCATTTT. The full variable domain, with the rest looked up from reference TRBV28 and TRBJ1-5, is DVKVTQSSRYLVKRTGEKVFLECVQDMDHENMFWYRQDPGLGLRLIYFSYDVKMKEKGDIPEGYSVSREKKERFSLILESASTNQTSMYLCASSFNGGRNQPQHFGDGTRLSIL.